This TCR beta chain was identified during a study of monozygotic twins with cystic fibrosis. Assay used: immunoSEQ multiplex PCR; TCRdb lists only in-frame clones, some missing. Of tens of thousands of clones in the sample, 90% are singletons; the top ten hold 0.54%. V shed 5 bases, J shed 9 bases, and the junction held 12 bases outside the gene matches. This CDR3 has 15 residues. CDR1 and CDR2 from the germline V gene are MNHEY and SMNVEV (reference sequence). The source is a girl aged 2-9 years with cystic fibrosis. V gene TRBV27 combines with J gene TRBJ2-7; 11 bases match TRBD2. The sequencing sample was made of blood. As DNA, the CDR3 is TGTGCCAGCAGTGTACAACTAGCGGGGGTTTCTGCGCAGTACTTC. Encoded protein: CASSVQLAGVSAQYF.